Presented here are 26 T cell receptor beta chains from one specimen sequenced in a study of OX40 agonist ivuxolimab in advanced cancers. Library method: the immunoSEQ multiplex PCR assay. Here the immuneACCESS table is served through TCRdb, limited to in-frame sequences with V and J called. Missing clones are a known gap in these copies; in checked studies unresolved V genes cover under half, and the rest lacks a known reason. The sample table holds tens of thousands of clones, of which roughly 80% were seen once. About 8% of the sample belongs to the ten largest clones. Sample: CD4+ or CD8+ T cells sorted from blood, taken in a trial of the OX40 agonist ivuxolimab. These receptors originate from an adult with an advanced solid tumor such as melanoma, head and neck, liver or kidney cancer.

The V and J genes are TRBV11-2 and TRBJ1-3; no definite D call. Trimming removed 3 bases from V and 1 base from J, with 13 bases in between. CDR1 and CDR2 (germline): SGHAT, FQNNGV. The CDR3 is 16 residues long. In DNA form, the CDR3 reads TGTGCCAGCAGCTTCACTACGGGGTCTTCTGGAAACACCATATATTTT. Translation: CASSFTTGSSGNTIYF.

The V gene is TRBV7-3, the J gene TRBJ2-2; possibly TRBD1 for D (6 bases). CDR1 SGHTA and CDR2 FQGTGA come from the germline V gene. The ends were cut back, 2 bases at V and 4 bases at J, with 11 bases in the middle. This CDR3 is built from 15 residues. The CDR3: CASSLGGTFTGELFF. The CDR3 DNA reads as TGTGCCAGCAGCTTAGGTGGGACATTCACCGGGGAGCTGTTTTTT. The full variable domain, its missing parts supplied by reference TRBV7-3 and TRBJ2-2, is GAGVSQTPSNKVTEKGKYVELRCDPISGHTALYWYRQSLGQGPEFLIYFQGTGAADDSGLPNDRFFAVRPEGSVSTLKIQRTERGDSAVYLCASSLGGTFTGELFFGEGSRLTVL.

The rearrangement joins TRBV2 to TRBJ1-5, with TRBD1 identical over 8 bases. V lost 6 bases to trimming and J lost 6 bases; unmatched junction nucleotides: 7. Germline CDR1 SNHLY, CDR2 FYNNEI. This CDR3 region has 14 residues. The DNA of the CDR3 is TGTGCCAGCAGCGCTACAGGGGGAGGTCAGCCCCAGCATTTT. The encoded protein is CASSATGGGQPQHF.

The chain links TRBV29-1 to TRBJ1-2; D not resolved. From germline, CDR1 is SQVTM and CDR2 ANQGSEA. Trimming removed 4 bases at V and 8 bases at J, with 23 bases between. This CDR3 has 15 residues. Here the CDR3 reads CSVGVAAPRGRGYTF. DNA for the CDR3: TGCAGCGTTGGGGTCGCAGCTCCCAGAGGAAGGGGCTACACCTTC.

This chain links TRBV2 with TRBJ1-4; 10 bases align to TRBD1. CDR3 length equals 12 residues. V lost 9 bases and J lost 7; bases outside the gene matches: 2. Looked up from germline, CDR1 is SNHLY and CDR2 is FYNNEI. CDR3 bases: TGTGCCAGGAGGACAGGGGGTGAAAAACTGTTTTTT. Encoded protein: CARRTGGEKLFF.

The chain joins TRBV5-1 to TRBJ2-7; D perhaps matches TRBD1 (6 bases). With 4 bases removed from V and 6 bases from J, the gap between germline ends came to 14 bases. This CDR3 comprises 13 residues. CDR1 is SGHRS and CDR2 is YFSETQ in the germline V gene. The DNA for the CDR3 is TGCGCCAGCAGCCTAAGACAGGAAGGCGAGCAGTACTTC. Its translation is CASSLRQEGEQYF.

The V and J genes are TRBV7-2 and TRBJ2-7; no reliable D call. The V gene's germline CDR1 is SGHTA and CDR2 FQGNSA. The V end lost 5 bases, the J end lost 2 bases, and 10 bases lay between the germline ends. CDR3 length: 13 residues. The CDR3 coding sequence is TGTGCCAGCAGCCCCTACCCCGCCTACGAGCAGTACTTC. It translates to CASSPYPAYEQYF. Full variable domain (outside the CDR3, taken from reference TRBV7-2 and TRBJ2-7): GAGVSQSPSNKVTEKGKDVELRCDPISGHTALYWYRQSLGQGLEFLIYFQGNSAPDKSGLPSDRFSAERTGGSVSTLTIQRTQQEDSAVYLCASSPYPAYEQYFGPGTRLTVT.

Only a few counts were recorded for this clone. The chain is built from TRBV19 and TRBJ2-5; tentatively, D is TRBD2 (5 bases). The CDR3 contains 14 residues. Deletions cut 5 bases from V and 4 bases from J, with 14 bases between. In germline, CDR1 is LNHDA, CDR2 SQIVND (reference sequence). CDR3 coding DNA: TGTGCCAGTAGTCGGGGAGACTTCCGAGAGACCCAGTACTTC. Its translation is CASSRGDFRETQYF.

This chain joins TRBV5-4 and TRBJ1-4, with D tentatively TRBD1 (6 bases). The CDR3 extends over 15 amino acids. Trimming stripped 4 bases from V and 11 bases from J, with 21 bases between. CDR1 is SGHNT and CDR2 is YYREEE in the germline V gene (reference sequence). This chain's CDR3 is CASSPTGTPQGKLFF. The CDR3 region has the DNA TGTGCCAGCAGCCCAACGGGGACCCCCCAGGGGAAACTGTTTTTT.

The chain employs TRBV7-9 and TRBJ2-3; D possibly corresponds to TRBD1 (5 bases). Germline V gene data show CDR1 as SEHNR and CDR2 as FQNEAQ (reference sequence). Trimming pared 3 bases from V and 2 bases from J, leaving 12 bases between. The CDR3 is made up of 15 amino acids. The CDR3, as DNA: TGTGCCAGCAGCTTGGGGCAGCCAAACACAGATACGCAGTATTTT. The encoded protein is CASSLGQPNTDTQYF.

This clone has a handful of counts. The genes are TRBV5-6 and TRBJ1-6; TRBD1 matches 10 bases. The J segment lost 8 bases and the V segment lost 0 bases, leaving 8 bases of the junction unmatched. CDR3 length: 17 amino acids. The germline gives CDR1 SGHDT, CDR2 YYEEEE. CDR3 bases: TGTGCCAGCAGCTTGGGCAAGGGACAGGGGAGTTATTCACCCCTCCACTTT. This gives the protein CASSLGKGQGSYSPLHF. The entire variable domain, with the rest obtained from reference TRBV5-6 and TRBJ1-6, is as follows: DAGVTQSPTHLIKTRGQQVTLRCSPKSGHDTVSWYQQALGQGPQFIFQYYEEEERQRGNFPDRFSGHQFPNYSSELNVNALLLGDSALYLCASSLGKGQGSYSPLHFGNGTRLTVT.

The CDR3, as DNA: TGTGCCAGCAGCTCAGCGGGGGGCGCCGCGGAGACCCAGTACTTC. Translation gives CASSSAGGAAETQYF. The chain uses TRBV5-6 and TRBJ2-5; 9 nucleotides match TRBD2. The germline V gene has CDR1 SGHDT and CDR2 YYEEEE. Losses at the gene ends were 3 bases for V and 5 bases for J; bases not matched to a gene: 8. The CDR3 totals 15 residues.

The rearrangement uses TRBV5-8 and TRBJ1-6, with TRBD1 matching 10 bases. Germline V lookup: CDR1 SGHTS, CDR2 YDEGEE. V shed 3 bases, J shed 10 bases, and the junction held 7 bases outside the gene matches. The CDR3 is 15 amino acids. The CDR3 nucleotides read TGTGCCAGCAGCTATTGGACAGGGGGAAGGTCACCCCTCCACTTT. Residues: CASSYWTGGRSPLHF.

This chain joins TRBV27 and TRBJ2-1; D is perhaps TRBD2 (5 bases). The CDR3 is 13 residues long. Looked up from germline, CDR1 is MNHEY and CDR2 is SMNVEV (reference sequence). Between the trimmed V and J ends, which lost 1 base and 9 bases, there was a span of 10 bases. CDR3 sequence: CASSLWSRGEQFF. DNA of the CDR3: TGTGCCAGCAGTTTATGGTCCCGGGGTGAGCAGTTCTTC.

This chain joins TRBV18 and TRBJ2-3; no definite D call. The CDR3 is made up of 13 amino acids. Germline lookup yields CDR1 KGHSH and CDR2 LQKENI. V lost 0 bases and J lost 1, with 2 bases in between. The CDR3 region has the DNA TGTGCCAGCTCACCACCGGGCACAGATACGCAGTATTTT. Residues: CASSPPGTDTQYF. The whole variable domain, filled in from reference TRBV18 and TRBJ2-3, reads NAGVMQNPRHLVRRRGQEARLRCSPMKGHSHVYWYRQLPEEGLKFMVYLQKENIIDESGMPKERFSAEFPKEGPSILRIQQVVRGDSAAYFCASSPPGTDTQYFGPGTRLTVL.

This chain links TRBV29-1 with TRBJ1-3; 7 bases fit TRBD1. CDR3 length: 15 amino acids. CDR1 SQVTM and CDR2 ANQGSEA come from the germline V gene. Trimming at V came to 5 bases and at J to 0 bases, leaving 7 bases not matched to a gene. The CDR3 protein is CSVSTGASSGNTIYF. The DNA for the CDR3 is TGCAGCGTTTCAACAGGGGCGAGCTCTGGAAACACCATATATTTT.

This chain connects TRBV7-2 to TRBJ2-3; 11 bases are a match to TRBD2. The germline V gene has CDR1 SGHTA and CDR2 FQGNSA. With V trimmed by 9 bases and J by 3 bases, 2 bases remained unmatched. The CDR3 runs to 13 residues. CDR3: CASSGGVTDTQYF. CDR3 DNA: TGTGCCAGTAGCGGGGGGGTGACAGATACGCAGTATTTT.

This chain connects TRBV7-7 to TRBJ2-1; TRBD2 agrees at 14 bases. The CDR3 runs 19 residues. CDR1 is SSHAT and CDR2 is FNYEAQ in the germline V gene (reference sequence). The CDR3 DNA follows: TGTGCTAGCCGCCCTCTTACCGGGACTAGCGGGGGTCGATACAATGAGCAGTTCTTC. Protein: CASRPLTGTSGGRYNEQFF.

V and J are TRBV19 and TRBJ2-1; possibly TRBD1 for D (6 bases). CDR1 and CDR2 from the germline V gene are LNHDA and SQIVND (reference sequence). This CDR3 region has 12 residues. Deletions cut 5 bases from V and 15 bases from J, with 17 bases between. For the CDR3, the DNA is TGTGCCAGTAGTCCACAGGGAAAAAGTCCGTTCTTC. The encoded protein is CASSPQGKSPFF.

This clone was observed a handful of times. This rearrangement joins TRBV15 to TRBJ1-5; tentative D call: TRBD1 (5 bases). Germline assignment: CDR1 LNHNV and CDR2 YYDKDF (reference sequence). This CDR3 has 15 amino acids. V lost 3 bases to trimming and J lost 6 bases, with 15 bases between them. CDR3 nucleotide sequence: TGTGCCACCAGCAGGGGGGTTGGAGGGATTCAGCCCCAGCATTTT. This sequence encodes CATSRGVGGIQPQHF.

This clone has only a few counts. This rearrangement joins TRBV29-1 to TRBJ1-1; possibly TRBD1 for D (6 bases). V was trimmed by 7 bases and J by 7 bases, leaving 13 bases between them. Germline lookup yields CDR1 SQVTM and CDR2 ANQGSEA. This CDR3 region has 11 residues. Here the CDR3 reads CSAGTRLEAFF. CDR3 nucleotide sequence: TGCAGCGCTGGGACAAGACTTGAAGCTTTCTTT.

The rearrangement joins TRBV7-9 to TRBJ1-1, with 11 nucleotides matching TRBD1. V was clipped by 5 bases and J by 10 bases; unmatched bases: 6. The germline gives CDR1 SEHNR, CDR2 FQNEAQ (reference sequence). CDR3 length equals 13 residues. The CDR3 coding sequence is TGTGCCAGCAGCCGTGGACAGGGGGCAATAGCTTTCTTT. Translating gives CASSRGQGAIAFF.

The rearrangement links TRBV7-9 to TRBJ2-1, with TRBD2 matching 8 bases. The CDR3 extends over 15 amino acids. From germline, CDR1 is SEHNR and CDR2 FQNEAQ (reference sequence). After removal of 1 base from V and 7 bases from J, the junction contained 6 bases not matched to a gene. DNA for the CDR3: TGTGCCAGCAGCTTAGAACGACTAGCGACGAATGAGCAGTTCTTC. Its protein is CASSLERLATNEQFF. Filled out from reference TRBV7-9 and TRBJ2-1, the complete variable domain reads DTGVSQNPRHKITKRGQNVTFRCDPISEHNRLYWYRQTLGQGPEFLTYFQNEAQLEKSRLLSDRFSAERPKGSFSTLEIQRTEQGDSAMYLCASSLERLATNEQFFGPGTRLTVL.

Worth noting for this clone: The sample carries other DNA sequences with the same CDR3. The chain carries TRBV11-2 and TRBJ2-1; D possibly matches TRBD1 or TRBD2 (5 bases each). Germline V gene sequence: CDR1 SGHAT, CDR2 FQNNGV. The CDR3 is made up of 15 amino acids. V lost 5 bases and J 4 bases, leaving 15 bases between the germline ends. As DNA, the CDR3 is TGTGCCAGCAGCCTTGGGGGTGGGCCATACAATGAGCAGTTCTTC. Encoded protein: CASSLGGGPYNEQFF.

The chain combines TRBV19 with TRBJ2-7; D may be TRBD2 (5 bases). Trimming took 7 bases from V and 6 from J, leaving 19 bases between them. The CDR3 is 14 residues long. Germline V lookup: CDR1 LNHDA, CDR2 SQIVND (reference sequence). The CDR3 reads CASTSWGPAGEQYF. DNA of the CDR3: TGTGCCAGTACATCCTGGGGTCCCGCGGGCGAGCAGTACTTC. Looking up the rest from reference TRBV19 and TRBJ2-7 gives the full variable domain: DGGITQSPKYLFRKEGQNVTLSCEQNLNHDAMYWYRQDPGQGLRLIYYSQIVNDFQKGDIAEGYSVSREKKESFPLTVTSAQKNPTAFYLCASTSWGPAGEQYFGPGTRLTVT.

V usage is TRBV5-1 and J usage is TRBJ1-6; 11 bases align to TRBD1. CDR3 length: 16 residues. The germline CDR1 and CDR2 sequences are SGHRS and YFSETQ. With 3 bases clipped from V and 6 bases from J, the junction kept 5 bases outside the gene matches. CDR3 protein: CASSSRTGGGNSPLHF. As DNA, the CDR3 is TGCGCCAGCAGCTCAAGGACAGGGGGCGGTAATTCACCCCTCCACTTT. The full variable domain, its missing parts supplied by reference TRBV5-1 and TRBJ1-6, is KAGVTQTPRYLIKTRGQQVTLSCSPISGHRSVSWYQQTPGQGLQFLFEYFSETQRNKGNFPGRFSGRQFSNSRSEMNVSTLELGDSALYLCASSSRTGGGNSPLHFGNGTRLTVT.